These T cell receptor beta chains were read from a single sample in a study of shared clonotypes between healthy human individuals. Measured with immunoSEQ multiplex PCR; TCRdb has only the in-frame clones, and not every one. The data hold about 2.3 million clones, with 90% to 95% observed a single time. The sequencing input was naive CD4+ T cells from PBMCs. The origin of the receptors is a man younger than 35 in good health. Some clones in this sample may be carry-over from other donors' samples. CDR3s include the opening cysteine and the closing phenylalanine or tryptophan. Fields, in order: V gene, clone size, CDR3 protein. Rows give clone size only sometimes, using once, few, many, or a class for an expanded clone.

>TRBV28|NA
CASSSTTREGYTF
>TRBV15|NA
CATSIGQRYGYTF
>TRBV15|NA
CATSTELRGYGYTF
>TRBV9|once
CASSRQGGSTDTQYF
>TRBV23-1|NA
CASSQSQGTVGYTF
>TRBV4-1|NA
CASSQERTGEMRGEQYF
>TRBV15|NA
CATSYGQGETQYF
>TRBV10-3|NA
CAIRGGGNNEQFF
>TRBV5-1|NA
CASSLRLAGENNEQFF
>TRBV18|NA
CASSPADYREKLFF
>TRBV28|NA
CASRSLSFNYGYTF
>TRBV11-2|NA
CASSFLAGVNHYNEQFF
>TRBV7-9|NA
CASSLGQKNEKLFF
>TRBV9|NA
CASSSGFPGNTIYF
>TRBV30|NA
CAWSGSALAETQYF
>TRBV7-8|NA
CASSPSSGRADEQFF
>TRBV11-2|once
CASSSSLNQPQHF
>TRBV9|NA
CASNPGGSSYNEQFF
>TRBV30|NA
CAWSVGGSGRYEQYF
>TRBV13|NA
CASSFRDTAYEQYF
>TRBV7-8|NA
CASSEGWNEQFF
>TRBV2|once
CASRGLAGAETQYF
>TRBV5-4|once
CASSLGGQGEVNVEKLFF
>TRBV5-6|NA
CASSFGSVRQTYEQYF
>TRBV28|NA
CASRFRDRYEQYF
>TRBV6-6|NA
CASSRGLAGSNEQFF
>TRBV10-1|NA
CATDRVEPNVQFF
>TRBV7-9|NA
CASSLTEYSNQPQHF
>TRBV18|NA
CASSPAPTGSRDNGYTF
>TRBV19|NA
CASTGTSNTGELFF
>TRBV19|NA
CASSDRSLGELFF